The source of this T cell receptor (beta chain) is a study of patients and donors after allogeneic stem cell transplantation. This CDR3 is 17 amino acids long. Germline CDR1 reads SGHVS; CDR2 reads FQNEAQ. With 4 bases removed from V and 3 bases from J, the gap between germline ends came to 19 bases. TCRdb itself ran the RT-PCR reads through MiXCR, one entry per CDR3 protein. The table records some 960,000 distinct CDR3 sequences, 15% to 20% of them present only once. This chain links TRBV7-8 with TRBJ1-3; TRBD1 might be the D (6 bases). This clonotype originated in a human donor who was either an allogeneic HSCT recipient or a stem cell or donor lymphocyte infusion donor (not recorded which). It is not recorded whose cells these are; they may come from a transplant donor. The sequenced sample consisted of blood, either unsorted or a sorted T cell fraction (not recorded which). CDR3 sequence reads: CASSSTTTGFGGNTIYF. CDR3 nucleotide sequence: TGTGCCAGCAGCTCCACTACCACAGGGTTTGGTGGAAACACCATATATTTT.